Following are 23 T cell receptor beta chains from one sample sequenced in a study of T-cell reconstitution after alpha-beta-depleted transplantation in children. TCRbeta library preparation incorporated unique molecular identifiers. TCRdb fed the PCR reads into MiXCR, producing one record per CDR3 protein. The top ten clones hold approximately 25% of a sample with 400,000 to 450,000 distinct CDR3 sequences, over 40% of them seen once. The sequencing used PBMCs, collected before TCRalphabeta/CD19-depleted stem cell transplant. Receptor source: a girl aged 2-10 years with aplastic anemia, due to receive a stem cell transplant.

The rearrangement joins TRBV4-1 to TRBJ2-5; D perhaps matches TRBD2 (5 bases). The CDR3 extends over 17 amino acids. The germline V gene has CDR1 MGHRA and CDR2 YSYEKL. The V end was cut by 5 bases, the J end by 0 bases, with 19 bases between. The CDR3 DNA is TGCGCCAGCAGCTATGTCTCGGGTAGCGCCTACCAAGAGACCCAGTACTTC. It is translated as CASSYVSGSAYQETQYF.

The sample holds one count of this clonotype. The V and J genes are TRBV29-1 and TRBJ2-3; D might be TRBD1 or TRBD2, each matching 5 bases. The CDR3 contains 15 residues. In germline, CDR1 is SQVTM, CDR2 ANQGSEA. V was pared by 4 bases and J by 2 bases, with 16 bases between. The CDR3 DNA is TGCAGCGTTGGGGTAATGGGACCATACACAGATACGCAGTATTTT. Encoded protein: CSVGVMGPYTDTQYF.

The V and J genes are TRBV20-1 and TRBJ2-5; TRBD2 agrees at 7 bases. Trimming took 5 bases from V and 7 from J; bases not matched to a gene: 10. The CDR3 is 13 amino acids. Germline-derived CDR1 and CDR2 are DFQATT and SNEGSKA (reference sequence). CDR3 in amino acids: CSAHPGGVGTQYF. The CDR3 DNA reads TGCAGTGCTCACCCTGGGGGGGTAGGGACCCAGTACTTC.

The chain is built from TRBV28 and TRBJ2-1, with 7 bases that match TRBD1. With 1 base clipped from V and 0 bases from J, the junction kept 6 bases outside the gene matches. This CDR3 is 17 amino acids long. Germline V gives CDR1 MDHEN, CDR2 SYDVKM. Written as DNA, the CDR3 is TGTGCCAGCAGTTTATACAGGGGCGTCAACTCCTACAATGAGCAGTTCTTC. Translated, it gives CASSLYRGVNSYNEQFF.

The chain is built from TRBV27 and TRBJ2-7; 8 bases match TRBD1. Germline V gene lookup returns CDR1 MNHEY and CDR2 SMNVEV (reference sequence). This CDR3 spans 16 amino acids. Unmatched junction bases numbered 14, after V lost 4 bases and J lost 6 bases. CDR3 loop: CASSSLKAGGRGEQYF. CDR3 DNA sequence: TGTGCCAGCAGTTCCTTAAAAGCAGGGGGCAGGGGCGAGCAGTACTTC.

The chain carries TRBV5-1 and TRBJ2-7, with D uncertain. CDR3 length equals 13 residues. V gave up 1 base and J gave up 0 bases, with 5 bases separating them. Germline loops: CDR1 SGHRS, CDR2 YFSETQ. CDR3 nucleotide sequence: TGCGCCAGCAGCTTGTTCGGCTCCTACGAGCAGTACTTC. Its translation: CASSLFGSYEQYF.

This clonotype was detected many times. The chain is built from TRBV28 and TRBJ2-1; D is ambiguous. The germline CDR1 and CDR2 sequences are MDHEN and SYDVKM. The CDR3 length is 11 residues. With 4 bases removed from V and 4 bases from J, the gap between germline ends came to 2 bases. The CDR3 here is CASSWYNEQFF. The DNA for the CDR3 is TGTGCCAGCAGTTGGTACAATGAGCAGTTCTTC.

The chain links TRBV20-1 to TRBJ2-1; weak D call: TRBD2 (6 bases). The germline V and J ends were trimmed by 1 base and 0 bases, with 10 bases remaining between them. Per the germline V gene, CDR1 is DFQATT and CDR2 is SNEGSKA (reference sequence). The CDR3 covers 15 residues. The CDR3 loop is CSARGGGYSYNEQFF. The CDR3, as DNA: TGCAGTGCTAGAGGTGGAGGGTACTCCTACAATGAGCAGTTCTTC.

This clonotype was recorded many times. The chain has TRBV20-1 and TRBJ2-7; possible D gene TRBD2, 5 bases. The CDR3 has 14 residues. The ends were cut back, 7 bases at V and 5 bases at J, with 21 bases in the middle. Germline V gene lookup returns CDR1 DFQATT and CDR2 SNEGSKA (reference sequence). The DNA for the CDR3 is TGCAGTGGAAAAGGACGCTCCGCCGGGGACGAGCAGTACTTC. It specifies CSGKGRSAGDEQYF.

Ten or more counts support this clonotype. This sequence joins TRBV7-9 and TRBJ1-1, with 8 bases fitting TRBD1. The germline gives CDR1 SEHNR, CDR2 FQNEAQ (reference sequence). J gave up 11 bases and V 2 bases, and 10 bases lay outside the gene matches. The CDR3 covers 14 residues. The chain's CDR3 is CASSLPGQGNMAFF. The DNA for the CDR3 is TGTGCCAGCAGCTTACCCGGACAGGGTAATATGGCTTTCTTT.

This chain joins TRBV29-1 and TRBJ2-1; D is tentatively TRBD1 or TRBD2 (7 bases each). V lost 4 bases to trimming and J lost 6 bases, with 13 bases between them. Germline V CDR1 and CDR2: SQVTM, ANQGSEA. This CDR3 is 13 amino acids long. The CDR3 loop reads CSVGQGGGNEQFF. The CDR3 coding sequence is TGCAGCGTTGGTCAGGGGGGGGGCAATGAGCAGTTCTTC.

The DNA of the CDR3 is TGCAGCGTAAGAGCGGGGGCGAACACCGGGGAGCTGTTTTTT. Its protein is CSVRAGANTGELFF. The gene calls are TRBV29-1 and TRBJ2-2; 8 nucleotides agree with TRBD2. V lost 6 bases and J lost 0; bases outside the gene matches: 3. In germline, CDR1 is SQVTM, CDR2 ANQGSEA. This CDR3 has 14 amino acids.

V is TRBV19 and J is TRBJ2-2, with a weak D call TRBD2 (6 bases). V lost 7 bases and J 0 bases, leaving 9 bases between the germline ends. CDR1 and CDR2 (germline): LNHDA, SQIVND (reference sequence). The CDR3 runs to 14 residues. CDR3 sequence: CASIASANTGELFF. In DNA form, the CDR3 reads TGTGCCAGTATAGCTAGCGCGAACACCGGGGAGCTGTTTTTT.

The V and J genes are TRBV6-1 and TRBJ2-5; no reliable D call. The germline CDR1 and CDR2 sequences are MNHNS and SASEGT. Trimming left V 7 bases short and J 0 bases short, with 21 bases between. CDR3 length: 17 amino acids. CDR3 sequence (DNA): TGTGCCAGCAAGAAAAACATCGGCTTTTCGTACCAAGAGACCCAGTACTTC. Amino acids: CASKKNIGFSYQETQYF.

This chain joins TRBV6-5 and TRBJ2-7; 9 nucleotides align to TRBD2. With V trimmed by 6 bases and J by 7 bases, 13 bases remained unmatched. CDR3 length equals 15 residues. Per germline, CDR1 MNHEY and CDR2 SVGAGI. The CDR3 reads CASSFSVSGRGEQYF. The CDR3 bases are TGTGCCAGCAGCTTCTCCGTTAGCGGGAGAGGGGAGCAGTACTTC.

This clonotype showed up just a few times. The rearrangement links TRBV7-9 to TRBJ2-5, with unresolved D. V was cut by 1 base and J by 1 base, with 7 bases left in between. Looked up from germline, CDR1 is SEHNR and CDR2 is FQNEAQ (reference sequence). This CDR3 spans 14 amino acids. CDR3 in DNA: TGTGCCAGCAGCTTAGACCCCGGCCAAGAGACCCAGTACTTC. Amino acid sequence: CASSLDPGQETQYF.

The chain links TRBV15 to TRBJ2-5; tentative D call: TRBD1 (6 bases). The CDR3 spans 16 residues. Germline assignment: CDR1 LNHNV and CDR2 YYDKDF (reference sequence). V was clipped by 1 base and J by 2 bases, with 14 bases between them. DNA of the CDR3: TGTGCCACCAGCAGAGGAACAGGGCCAGTACAAGAGACCCAGTACTTC. The encoded protein is CATSRGTGPVQETQYF.

This clonotype was counted a single time. This chain joins TRBV30 and TRBJ2-5; D is possibly TRBD1 (6 bases). V lost 1 base to trimming and J lost 0 bases, with 12 bases between them. The CDR3 is 15 amino acids. CDR1 and CDR2 from the germline V gene are GTSNPN and SVGIG (reference sequence). The chain's CDR3 is CAWSAGVVDQETQYF. The CDR3 region has the DNA TGTGCCTGGAGTGCAGGGGTGGTGGACCAAGAGACCCAGTACTTC. Variable domain in full (rest from reference TRBV30 and TRBJ2-5): SQTIHQWPATLVQPVGSPLSLECTVEGTSNPNLYWYRQAAGRGLQLLFYSVGIGQISSEVPQNLSASRPQDRQFILSSKKLLLSDSGFYLCAWSAGVVDQETQYFGPGTRLLVL.

This clonotype has just a few counts. This chain links TRBV5-1 with TRBJ2-1; the match to TRBD1 covers 7 bases. The V segment lost 0 bases and the J segment 3 bases; nucleotides outside the gene matches: 3. Germline lookup yields CDR1 SGHRS and CDR2 YFSETQ. The CDR3 is made up of 15 amino acids. The CDR3 sequence: CASSLVRDSYNEQFF. The CDR3 region has the DNA TGCGCCAGCAGCTTGGTCCGGGACAGCTACAATGAGCAGTTCTTC.

This clonotype was observed many times. The chain links TRBV6-5 to TRBJ2-7, with D possibly TRBD2 on 5 matching bases. Germline loops: CDR1 MNHEY, CDR2 SVGAGI. The V and J ends lost 2 bases and 0 bases respectively, with 11 bases between them. The CDR3 covers 15 residues. CDR3 in amino acids: CASSYRLEGSYEQYF. DNA for the CDR3: TGTGCCAGCAGTTACAGGTTAGAGGGCTCCTACGAGCAGTACTTC.

This clonotype has a count of ten or more. CDR3 residues: CSARDQGNSPLHF. The CDR3 nucleotides read TGCAGTGCTAGAGATCAAGGGAATTCACCCCTCCACTTT. The V gene is TRBV20-1, the J gene TRBJ1-6; D ambiguous. This CDR3 has 13 amino acids. V dropped 0 bases and J dropped 7 bases, with 7 bases sitting between them. Germline assignment: CDR1 DFQATT and CDR2 SNEGSKA (reference sequence).

This clonotype occurred a few times. V and J are TRBV6-2 or TRBV6-3 and TRBJ2-1; 7 bases are a match to TRBD2. CDR1 and CDR2 from the germline V gene are MNHEY and SVGEGT. V lost 5 bases to trimming and J lost 4 bases; unmatched junction nucleotides: 11. This CDR3 is built from 16 residues. CDR3 residues: CASSPWGSGLYNEQFF. As DNA, the CDR3 is TGTGCCAGCAGTCCGTGGGGTAGCGGGTTGTACAATGAGCAGTTCTTC.

The chain uses TRBV7-9 and TRBJ2-7; the D gene is possibly TRBD1 (6 bases). V was cut by 5 bases and J by 5 bases, with 10 bases left in between. In germline, CDR1 is SEHNR, CDR2 FQNEAQ (reference sequence). The length of the CDR3 is 12 residues. The CDR3 is CASSDPGDEQYF. The DNA for the CDR3 is TGTGCCAGCAGCGACCCAGGGGACGAGCAGTACTTC.